A selection of T cell receptor beta chains follows, all from one sample in a study of shared clonotypes between healthy human individuals. The table came from immunoSEQ multiplex PCR; TCRdb's copy has only in-frame clones and leaves some out. The table has under 1,100,000 clones, about 74% seen once; the top ten hold approximately 1.5%. Sequenced sample: memory CD4+ T cells sorted from blood. The receptors were gathered from a young man in good health. The CDR3 runs from the conserved cysteine through the conserved F or W. The D gene is left open where the match is weak. Clone size appears in some rows only: once, few, many, or a class for an expanded clone.

j_gene | v_gene | abundance | d_gene | CDR3nt | CDR3aa
TRBJ2-7 | TRBV4-3 | few | TRBD2 | TGCGCCAGCAGCCAAGTTCGGAACGGGAGGCTCTACGAGCAGTACTTC | CASSQVRNGRLYEQYF
TRBJ2-7 | TRBV29-1 | NA | NA | TGCAGCGTTACCCCTGGGGACACTCTCTCCTACGAGCAGTACTTC | CSVTPGDTLSYEQYF
TRBJ2-2 | TRBV10-2 | NA | NA | TGCGCCAGCAGTGATTCCCGGGGCATGAACACCGGGGAGCTGTTTTTT | CASSDSRGMNTGELFF
TRBJ2-7 | TRBV5-6 | NA | NA | TGTGCCAGCAGAACCGGGACTGACGCCTACGAGCAGTACTTC | CASRTGTDAYEQYF
TRBJ2-3 | TRBV20-1 | NA | NA | TGCAGTGCTATCGCCACAGATACGCAGTATTTT | CSAIATDTQYF
TRBJ1-1 | TRBV20-1 | NA | NA | TGCAGTCCCTCACAGGGAGGGGAAGCTTTCTTT | CSPSQGGEAFF
TRBJ1-2 | TRBV20-1 | NA | NA | TGCAGTGCTAGTACCCCCCCTAGCTACACCTTC | CSASTPPSYTF
TRBJ1-1 | TRBV28 | NA | NA | TGTGCCAGCAGAAACGACCGAGCTGAAGCTTTCTTT | CASRNDRAEAFF
TRBJ2-7 | TRBV5-1 | NA | TRBD1 | TGCGCCAGCAGCCCGGACAGGGGCGATACCGAGCAGTACTTC | CASSPDRGDTEQYF
TRBJ2-2 | TRBV7-3 | NA | TRBD2 | TGTGCCAGCAGCCGGACTAGCGGGGGCGGGGAGCTGTTTTTT | CASSRTSGGGELFF
TRBJ2-7 | TRBV11-2 | NA | NA | TGTGCCAGCAGCTTAGGGGTCTCCTCCGGCTACGAGCAGTACTTC | CASSLGVSSGYEQYF
TRBJ2-3 | TRBV28 | once | NA | TGTGCCAGCAGTCAGGGTTCGGTAGATACGCAGTATTTT | CASSQGSVDTQYF
TRBJ2-1 | TRBV11-2 | NA | TRBD2 | TGTGCCAGCAGCTTAGGAACTAGCGGAGGGGGATCACATGAGCAGTTCTTC | CASSLGTSGGGSHEQFF
TRBJ1-1 | TRBV5-1 | NA | TRBD1 | TGCGCCAGCAGCTTGAACAGGGGGTTACAGAACACTGAAGCTTTCTTT | CASSLNRGLQNTEAFF
TRBJ1-1 | TRBV6-1 | NA | NA | TGTGCCAGCACAAAGAGAACAGGACTGAACACTGAAGCTTTCTTT | CASTKRTGLNTEAFF
TRBJ1-5 | TRBV28 | many | NA | TGTGCCAGCAGTGGAGAGAAGCCCCAGCATTTT | CASSGEKPQHF
TRBJ1-6 | TRBV28 | NA | NA | TGTGCCAGCAGTTTATGGGGACGGAGCCCCCTCCACTTT | CASSLWGRSPLHF
TRBJ2-1 | TRBV18 | NA | NA | TGTGCCAGCTCACCAAACGCCTTCGATGAGCAGTTCTTC | CASSPNAFDEQFF
TRBJ2-1 | TRBV27 | NA | NA | TGTGCCAGCAGTGCTACCTACAATGAGCAGTTCTTC | CASSATYNEQFF
TRBJ1-1 | TRBV18 | few | NA | TGTGCCAGCTCAGCAACAGGGACGGCTGAAGCTTTCTTT | CASSATGTAEAFF
TRBJ2-4 | TRBV7-9 | NA | NA | TGTGCCAGCAGCTTAATCCCGGCGGGGGCCAAAAACATTCAGTACTTC | CASSLIPAGAKNIQYF
TRBJ1-2 | TRBV4-2 | NA | NA | TGTGCCAGCAGCCAGAACCCCCCTGGGATCTATGGCTACACCTTC | CASSQNPPGIYGYTF
TRBJ2-3 | TRBV4-1 | NA | TRBD2 | TGCGCCAGCAGCTCCCTAGCGGGGGGCTTCACAGATACGCAGTATTTT | CASSSLAGGFTDTQYF
TRBJ2-2 | TRBV7-2 | NA | NA | TGTGCCAGCAGCTTAGACGGTTCTCCTAACACCGGGGAGCTGTTTTTT | CASSLDGSPNTGELFF
TRBJ2-3 | TRBV28 | NA | NA | TGTGCCAGCAGTCTTCAGAGGGATACGCAGTATTTT | CASSLQRDTQYF
TRBJ1-1 | TRBV5-5 | NA | TRBD1 | TGTGCCAGCAGCGGTTGGGACAGGACACCCACTGAAGCTTTCTTT | CASSGWDRTPTEAFF
TRBJ2-2 | TRBV27 | NA | NA | TGTGCCAGCATTACGGACGGGAACACCGGGGAGCTGTTTTTT | CASITDGNTGELFF